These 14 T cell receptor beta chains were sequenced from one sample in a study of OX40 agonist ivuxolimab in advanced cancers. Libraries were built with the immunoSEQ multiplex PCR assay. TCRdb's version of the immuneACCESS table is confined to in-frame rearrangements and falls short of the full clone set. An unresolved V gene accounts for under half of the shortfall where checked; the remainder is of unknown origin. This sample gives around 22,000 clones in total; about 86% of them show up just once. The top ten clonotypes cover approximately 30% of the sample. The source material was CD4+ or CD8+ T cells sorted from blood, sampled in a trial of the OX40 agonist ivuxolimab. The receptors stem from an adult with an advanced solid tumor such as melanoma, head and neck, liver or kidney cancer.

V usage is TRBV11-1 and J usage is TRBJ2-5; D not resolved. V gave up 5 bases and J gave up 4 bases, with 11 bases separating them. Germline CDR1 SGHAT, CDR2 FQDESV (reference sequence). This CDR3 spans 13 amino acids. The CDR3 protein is CASSVYGRETQYF. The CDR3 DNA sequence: TGTGCCAGCAGCGTTTACGGGCGAGAGACCCAGTACTTC.

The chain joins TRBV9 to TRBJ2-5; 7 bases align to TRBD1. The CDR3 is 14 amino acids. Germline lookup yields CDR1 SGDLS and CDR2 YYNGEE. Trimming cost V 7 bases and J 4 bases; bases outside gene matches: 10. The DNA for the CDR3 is TGTGCCAGCGGGGACAGTGACTCCAGAGAGACCCAGTACTTC. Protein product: CASGDSDSRETQYF.

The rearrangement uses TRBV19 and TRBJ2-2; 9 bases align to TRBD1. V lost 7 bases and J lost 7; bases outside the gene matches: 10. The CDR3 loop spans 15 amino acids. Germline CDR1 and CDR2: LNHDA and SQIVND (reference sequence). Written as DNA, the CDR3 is TGTGCCAGTACCCCTAGGCCGGACAGGGGCGGGGAGCTGTTTTTT. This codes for CASTPRPDRGGELFF.

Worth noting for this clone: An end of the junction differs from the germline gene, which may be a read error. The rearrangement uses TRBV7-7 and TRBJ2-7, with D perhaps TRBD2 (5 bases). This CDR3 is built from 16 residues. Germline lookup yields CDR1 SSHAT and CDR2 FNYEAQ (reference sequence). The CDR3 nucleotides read TGTGCTAGCAGCCCTGAAGCGGCATCGCCCCCCTACGAGCAGTACTTC. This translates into CASSPEAASPPYEQYF.

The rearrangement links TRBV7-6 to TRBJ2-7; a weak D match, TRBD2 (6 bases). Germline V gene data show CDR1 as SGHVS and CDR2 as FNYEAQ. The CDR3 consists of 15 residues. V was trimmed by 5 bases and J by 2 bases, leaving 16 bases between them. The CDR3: CASSPPIGGTYEQYF. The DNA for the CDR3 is TGTGCCAGCAGCCCGCCAATCGGGGGTACCTACGAGCAGTACTTC.

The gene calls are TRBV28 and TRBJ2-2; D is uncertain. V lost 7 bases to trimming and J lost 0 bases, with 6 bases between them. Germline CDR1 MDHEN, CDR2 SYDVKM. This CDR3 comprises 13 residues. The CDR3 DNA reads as TGTGCCAGCACTGCTTCGAACACCGGGGAGCTGTTTTTT. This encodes CASTASNTGELFF.

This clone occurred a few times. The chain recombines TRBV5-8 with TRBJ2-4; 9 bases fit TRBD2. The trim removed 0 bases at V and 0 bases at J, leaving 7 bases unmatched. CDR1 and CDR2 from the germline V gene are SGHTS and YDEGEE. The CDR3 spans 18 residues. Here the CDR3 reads CASSLGTIAGVAKNIQYF. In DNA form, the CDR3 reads TGTGCCAGCAGCTTGGGCACAATAGCGGGGGTAGCCAAAAACATTCAGTACTTC.

CDR3 DNA sequence: TGTGCCAGCAGACGGGGGGTGGTTGAGCAGTACTTC. Protein: CASRRGVVEQYF. V usage is TRBV7-8 and J usage is TRBJ2-7, with TRBD2 matching over 7 bases. The CDR3 spans 12 residues. J gave up 7 bases and V 6 bases, and 6 bases lay outside the gene matches. CDR1 and CDR2 from the germline V gene are SGHVS and FQNEAQ.

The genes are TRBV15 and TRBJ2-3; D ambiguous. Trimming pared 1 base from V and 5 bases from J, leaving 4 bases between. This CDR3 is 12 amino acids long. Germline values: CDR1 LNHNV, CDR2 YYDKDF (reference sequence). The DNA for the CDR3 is TGTGCCACCAGCAGAGTGGGAGATACGCAGTATTTT. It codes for CATSRVGDTQYF.

CDR3 residues: CASMGLSYEQYF. The CDR3 DNA is TGTGCCAGCATGGGGCTAAGCTACGAGCAGTACTTC. V and J are TRBV6-1 and TRBJ2-7; maybe TRBD1 (5 bases). In germline, CDR1 is MNHNS, CDR2 SASEGT. V shed 7 bases and J shed 3 bases, with 10 bases lying between them. CDR3 length: 12 amino acids.

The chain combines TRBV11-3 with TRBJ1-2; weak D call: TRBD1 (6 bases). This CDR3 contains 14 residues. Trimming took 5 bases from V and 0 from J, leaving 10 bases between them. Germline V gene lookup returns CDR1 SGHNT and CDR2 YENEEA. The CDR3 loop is CASSVRGSNYGYTF. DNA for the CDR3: TGTGCCAGCAGCGTCAGGGGATCTAACTATGGCTACACCTTC.

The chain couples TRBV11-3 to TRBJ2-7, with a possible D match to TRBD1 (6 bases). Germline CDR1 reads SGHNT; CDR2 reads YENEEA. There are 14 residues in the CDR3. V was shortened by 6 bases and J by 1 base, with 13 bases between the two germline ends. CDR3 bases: TGTGCCAGCAGTCGGACAGACAGTTCCTACGAGCAGTACTTC. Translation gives CASSRTDSSYEQYF.

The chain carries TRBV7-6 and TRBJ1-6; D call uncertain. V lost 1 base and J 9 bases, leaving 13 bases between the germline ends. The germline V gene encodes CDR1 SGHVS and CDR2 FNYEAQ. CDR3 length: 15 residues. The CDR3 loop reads CASSLGVGLRSPLHF. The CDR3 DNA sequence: TGTGCCAGCAGCTTAGGGGTCGGGCTGCGTTCACCCCTCCACTTT.

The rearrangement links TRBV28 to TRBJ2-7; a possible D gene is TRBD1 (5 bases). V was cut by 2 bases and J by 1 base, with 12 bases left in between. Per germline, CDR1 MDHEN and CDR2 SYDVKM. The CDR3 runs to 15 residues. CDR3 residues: CASSLGVKGSYEQYF. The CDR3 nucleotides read TGTGCCAGCAGTTTAGGCGTCAAGGGGTCCTACGAGCAGTACTTC.